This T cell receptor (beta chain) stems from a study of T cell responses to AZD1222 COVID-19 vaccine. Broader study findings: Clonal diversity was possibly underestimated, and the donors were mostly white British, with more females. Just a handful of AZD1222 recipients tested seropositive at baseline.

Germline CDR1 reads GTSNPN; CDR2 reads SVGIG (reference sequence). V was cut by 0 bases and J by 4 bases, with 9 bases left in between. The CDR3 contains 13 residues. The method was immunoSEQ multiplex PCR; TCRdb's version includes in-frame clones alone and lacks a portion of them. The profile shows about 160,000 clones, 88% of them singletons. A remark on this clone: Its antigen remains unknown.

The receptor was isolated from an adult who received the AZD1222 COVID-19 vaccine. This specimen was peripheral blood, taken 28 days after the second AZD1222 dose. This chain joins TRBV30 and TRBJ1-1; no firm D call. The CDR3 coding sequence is TGTGCCTGGAGTGTACTTCCCGGCACTGAAGCTTTCTTT. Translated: CAWSVLPGTEAFF.